The rows below give T cell receptor beta chains drawn from one sample of a study of metastatic and nonmetastatic thyroid tumors. Using MiXCR, TCRdb reanalyzed the PCR reads. The sample records about 3,100 clones, 20% to 30% being singletons. The sample consisted of tumor tissue. The origin of the receptors is a female donor with papillary thyroid cancer or a benign thyroid nodule (not recorded which). Some clones in this sample may be carry-over from other donors' samples. CDR3s include the opening cysteine and the closing phenylalanine or tryptophan. A D gene is named only where the DNA matches it firmly. Clone size is stated in some rows and not others, as once, few, many or a class when expanded.

D	J	V	size	DNA	CDR3
TRBD1	TRBJ2-7	TRBV6-1	.	TGTGCCAGCGGACAGGGGGCAGGAAGCTCCTACGAGCAGTACTTC	CASGQGAGSSYEQYF
TRBD2	TRBJ2-7	TRBV4-3	.	TGCGCCAGCAGCCATATAGCGGGGGGTTCCTACGAGCAGTACTTC	CASSHIAGGSYEQYF
.	TRBJ1-4	TRBV4-1	.	TGCGCCAGCAGCCAGGGGTATTCTAATGAAAAACTGTTTTTT	CASSQGYSNEKLFF
TRBD1	TRBJ1-5	TRBV6-1	.	TGTGCCAGCAGCCCCCGGACAGGGGGCAATCAGCCCCAGCATTTT	CASSPRTGGNQPQHF
TRBD1	TRBJ1-1	TRBV9	medium-sized	TGTGCCAGCAGCGTAGGGGACAGCACTGAAGCTTTCTTT	CASSVGDSTEAFF
.	TRBJ1-1	TRBV2	.	TGTGCCAGCATGGGGGAGGAGGGGACTGAAGCTTTCTTT	CASMGEEGTEAFF
TRBD2	TRBJ2-7	TRBV11-3	.	TGTGCCAGCAGCTTAGGCGGGAGCATGGTCGAGCAGTACTTC	CASSLGGSMVEQYF
TRBD2	TRBJ2-4	TRBV30	many	TGTGCCTGGAGTTTCCCCCCGGGACTAGCGGGAACATTAGCCAAAAACATTCAGTACTTC	CAWSFPPGLAGTLAKNIQYF
.	TRBJ2-7	TRBV24-1	few	TGTGCCACCAGTGATACAAGGACAGCCGCCTACGAGCAGTACTTC	CATSDTRTAAYEQYF
.	TRBJ1-5	TRBV15	few	TGTGCCACCAGCAGAGATGGCGGCCCCAATCAGCCCCAGCATTTT	CATSRDGGPNQPQHF
.	TRBJ2-3	TRBV2	few	TGTGCCAGCATAGTGCAGGTCGGAGATACGCAGTATTTT	CASIVQVGDTQYF
TRBD2	TRBJ2-7	TRBV6-1	.	TGTGCCAGCAGGACTAGCGGGACGGATTACGAGCAGTACTTC	CASRTSGTDYEQYF
.	TRBJ2-1	TRBV6-4	few	TGTGCCAGCAGTGAGGAGGGGGTAAATGAGCAGTTCTTC	CASSEEGVNEQFF
.	TRBJ2-7	TRBV28	.	TGTGCCAGCAGATGGGGGGGGCCCTTTTACGAGCAGTACTTC	CASRWGGPFYEQYF
.	TRBJ2-1	TRBV7-3	medium-sized	TGTGCCAGCAGCTTAGAGTGTTGCAACAATGAGCAGTTCTTC	CASSLECCNNEQFF
.	TRBJ2-7	TRBV27	few	TGTGCCAGCGGGCGGGTTGCCGGTTACGAGCAGTACTTC	CASGRVAGYEQYF
TRBD2	TRBJ2-1	TRBV19	.	TGTGCCAGTAGTATTGGGGGGGGTTTGAATGAGCAGTTCTTC	CASSIGGGLNEQFF
TRBD1	TRBJ1-4	TRBV4-1	.	TGCGCCAGCAGCCATCCGCCGGGACAGGGGGCGCCGGCTAATGAAAAACTGTTTTTT	CASSHPPGQGAPANEKLFF
.	TRBJ2-7	TRBV2	medium-sized	TGTGCCAGCAGTGAAGGTCTAAGGAGCGAGCAGTACTTC	CASSEGLRSEQYF
.	TRBJ2-7	TRBV20-1	.	TGCAGTGCTAGTCAGGGGGGGATCGAGCAGTACTTC	CSASQGGIEQYF
.	TRBJ2-1	TRBV12-3/TRBV12-4	few	TGTGCCAGCAGTGGAGTTGTGGGGCGTAGCTCCTACAATGAGCAGTTCTTC	CASSGVVGRSSYNEQFF
TRBD1	TRBJ1-6	TRBV12-3/TRBV12-4	few	TGTGCCGTCTGCAGGGGGCCCAATTCACCCCTCCACTTT	CAVCRGPNSPLHF
.	TRBJ2-7	TRBV27	large	TGTGCCAGCCAGGCCCCTGGGAACGAGCAGTACTTC	CASQAPGNEQYF
TRBD1	TRBJ1-3	TRBV2	large	TGTGCCAGCAGGGACAGGGGAAACACCATATATTTT	CASRDRGNTIYF
.	TRBJ1-6	TRBV19	few	TGTGCCAGTAGTGGGGCCCGGGTAATTTCACCCCTCCACTTT	CASSGARVISPLHF
.	TRBJ1-2	TRBV6-2/TRBV6-3	few	TGTGTCAGCTCCGTAGAGGGGTATGGCTACACCTTC	CVSSVEGYGYTF
.	TRBJ1-1	TRBV12-3/TRBV12-4	.	TGTGCCAGCAGCCACAGTGCGGTGGTGAACACTGAAGCTTTCTTT	CASSHSAVVNTEAFF
TRBD2	TRBJ2-3	TRBV27	few	TGTGCCAGCACCCCTACGCTAGCGGGAGGAGGAGATACGCAGTATTTT	CASTPTLAGGGDTQYF
TRBD2	TRBJ2-1	TRBV7-2	large	TGTGCCAGCAGCTTAGTAGGGCTAGCGGGAGGCGAGCAGTTCTTC	CASSLVGLAGGEQFF
TRBD1	TRBJ1-2	TRBV7-8	.	TGTGCCAGCAGCCTCTGGGACAGGGCAAGGAATGGCTACACCTTC	CASSLWDRARNGYTF
.	TRBJ1-2	TRBV12-3/TRBV12-4	large	TGTGCCAGCAGTTTTTGGGATTTGGGGGGCTACACCTTC	CASSFWDLGGYTF
.	TRBJ1-1	TRBV10-2	medium-sized	TGCGCCAGCAGTGAGTCGAACAGAAGGAACACTGAAGCTTTCTTT	CASSESNRRNTEAFF
TRBD2	TRBJ2-2	TRBV11-1	.	TGTGCCAGCAGCCCCCAGACTAGCGCGGACACCGGGGAGCTGTTTTTT	CASSPQTSADTGELFF
.	TRBJ1-2	TRBV25-1	large	TGTGCCAGCAGTGATAGCTCAGGGGCCTATGGCTACACCTTC	CASSDSSGAYGYTF
.	TRBJ2-1	TRBV4-3	.	TGCGCCAGCAGCCTATATAGTAATGAGGGCAATGAGCAGTTCTTC	CASSLYSNEGNEQFF
TRBD2	TRBJ2-2	TRBV6-2/TRBV6-3	.	TGCGCCAGCAGCTTTTGGGGGACTAGCGTTACCGGGGAGCTGTTTTTT	CASSFWGTSVTGELFF
TRBD2	TRBJ2-1	TRBV4-2	.	TGTGCCAGCAGCGCCCGACTAGCGGGGACGAACAATGAGCAGTTCTTC	CASSARLAGTNNEQFF
TRBD2	TRBJ2-3	TRBV11-1	medium-sized	TGTGCCAGCAACATTCTCTTAGGAGCGGGAGGGACAGATACGCAGTATTTT	CASNILLGAGGTDTQYF
TRBD2	TRBJ2-7	TRBV27	.	TGTGCCAGCAGCCGGAACGGGGGGAACTACGAGCAGTACTTC	CASSRNGGNYEQYF
.	TRBJ2-7	TRBV6-2/TRBV6-3	.	TGTGCCAGCAGCCGGGACTCCTTGGCGGAGAGCTCCTACGAGCAGTACTTC	CASSRDSLAESSYEQYF
.	TRBJ1-2	TRBV12-3/TRBV12-4	few	TGTGCCAGCAGTCACCCCACAGGATCCTATGGCTACACCTTC	CASSHPTGSYGYTF
TRBD1	TRBJ1-6	TRBV27	few	TGTGCCAGCGGGGGACAGGGGGCTAGATCACCCCTCCACTTT	CASGGQGARSPLHF
.	TRBJ2-3	TRBV28	.	TGTGCCAGCAGTTTGCAGGCACCAGATACGCAGTATTTT	CASSLQAPDTQYF
TRBD2	TRBJ2-1	TRBV4-2	.	TGTGCCAGCAGCCCCCATAGGACTAGCGGGGTGCTCGGGCACAATGAGCAGTTCTTC	CASSPHRTSGVLGHNEQFF
.	TRBJ1-5	TRBV20-1	few	TGCAGTGTGGGCGGGCCCAGGGAGCCCCAGCATTTT	CSVGGPREPQHF
TRBD1	TRBJ1-2	TRBV27	large	TGTGCCAGCAGTTTCAACGACAGGGTCTATGGCTACACCTTC	CASSFNDRVYGYTF
.	TRBJ1-1	TRBV12-5	.	TGTGCTAGCCAGCCAGAATCGATGAACACTGAAGCTTTCTTT	CASQPESMNTEAFF
TRBD1	TRBJ1-2	TRBV27	few	TGTGCCAGCTCTGACAGGGGGTCGGGCTACACCTTC	CASSDRGSGYTF
.	TRBJ2-5	TRBV4-1	.	TGCGCCAGCAGCCACAGGGAAGAGACCCATTTCTTC	CASSHREETHFF
TRBD1	TRBJ1-2	TRBV6-1	.	TGTGCCAGCAGTAGTACAGGGGGGAAGGGTGGCTACACCTTC	CASSSTGGKGGYTF
TRBD2	TRBJ2-3	TRBV4-1	.	TGCGCCAGCAGCCAACGCTACGGGGGGGCGACAGATACGCAGTATTTT	CASSQRYGGATDTQYF
.	TRBJ1-5	TRBV2	few	TGTGCCAGCAGTGAATTAGGGAGTGGAAATCAGCCCCAGCATTTT	CASSELGSGNQPQHF
.	TRBJ1-4	TRBV6-1	.	TGTGCCAGCAGGCCCGCCCCTAATGAAAAACTGTTTTTT	CASRPAPNEKLFF
.	TRBJ2-1	TRBV2	.	TGTGCCAGCAGTGAAAATTGGGGCAGCGGTGACACACGGACTCACAATGAGCAGTTCTTC	CASSENWGSGDTRTHNEQFF
.	TRBJ1-1	TRBV12-3/TRBV12-4	.	TGTGCCAGCAGTTTCGGGGTTGGGAGGGCTTTCTTT	CASSFGVGRAFF
.	TRBJ1-2	TRBV10-3	.	TGTGCCATCAGTGACAGGGTAACTAACTATGGCTACACCTTC	CAISDRVTNYGYTF
TRBD1	TRBJ2-5	TRBV20-1	.	TGCAGTGCTAGAACTGGGACAGAACAAGAGACCCAGTACTTC	CSARTGTEQETQYF
.	TRBJ1-2	TRBV7-3	.	TGTGCCAGCAGCTTAAGCCCTACGGATGGCTACACCTTC	CASSLSPTDGYTF
.	TRBJ2-7	TRBV12-3/TRBV12-4	.	TGTGCCACCAGCTATGACACCTCCTACGAGCAGTACTTC	CATSYDTSYEQYF
.	TRBJ1-2	TRBV2	.	TGTGCCAGCAGTGGCGATTCGAGCCACTATGGCTACACCTTC	CASSGDSSHYGYTF